A selection of T cell receptor beta chains follows, all from one sample in a study of Graves' ophthalmopathy and Graves' hyperthyroidism. In TCRdb, the multiplex PCR reads were re-called with MiXCR into one record per CDR3 protein. Altogether 200,000 to 250,000 distinct CDR3 sequences are present, around 45% being singletons, with the ten largest covering over 40%. The material sequenced was peripheral blood. These receptors were collected from an adult man with Graves' ophthalmopathy. Both conserved end residues are trimmed from each CDR3. A D gene is named only where the DNA matches it firmly.

TRBV10-3	TRBJ2-7	TRBD2	ASNLSGRATYEQY
TRBV10-1	TRBJ2-5	-	ASSESQGQETQY
TRBV5-1	TRBJ1-4	TRBD1	ASSSTGTGNEKLF
TRBV2	TRBJ2-7	TRBD2	ASGGDYEQY
TRBV12-3/TRBV12-4	TRBJ1-1	TRBD1	ASSGDRGRTEAF
TRBV7-8	-	TRBD2	ASSFLAGAAETQY
TRBV2	TRBJ1-6	TRBD1	ASSGQGEDSPLH
TRBV7-2	TRBJ1-5	TRBD1	ASSITGGDQPQH
TRBV7-2	TRBJ2-5	-	ASSLVGRRSQETQY
TRBV7-6	TRBJ2-2	TRBD2	ASSSPPSGRQTGELF
TRBV10-3	TRBJ1-1	-	AISDRDNTEAF
TRBV2	TRBJ1-4	TRBD1	ASSRRQGEKLF
TRBV6-4	TRBJ1-6	-	ASSERVRSPLH
TRBV20-1	TRBJ1-2	-	SARPRGSYGYT
TRBV29-1	TRBJ1-1	-	SVDSVNTEAF
TRBV12-3/TRBV12-4	TRBJ1-4	TRBD1	ASTQGATNEKLF
TRBV15	TRBJ2-6	-	ATSDRQASGANVLT
TRBV2	TRBJ2-5	-	ASTLGETQY
TRBV24-1	TRBJ2-2	TRBD1	ATSDLPGQGNAGELF
TRBV28	TRBJ2-7	-	ASSSVGYEQY
TRBV7-2	TRBJ1-6	-	ASSSQENNSPLH
TRBV20-1	TRBJ1-1	-	SARARDIEEAF
TRBV3-1	TRBJ2-5	TRBD2	ASSQGLAGEETQY
TRBV12-3/TRBV12-4	TRBJ1-5	TRBD1	ASSFAGQGMNQPQH
TRBV29-1	TRBJ1-1	-	SLTTNTEAF
TRBV9	TRBJ1-4	-	ASSPKVDEKLF
TRBV20-1	TRBJ1-2	-	SAREENYYGNT
TRBV7-9	TRBJ2-5	TRBD1	ASSQTAGGNQPQY
TRBV7-9	TRBJ2-3	-	ASSLPRNRVGTTDTQY
TRBV9	TRBJ2-7	-	ASSQEGTGHEQY
TRBV10-3	TRBJ2-7	-	AIRGQDSYEQY
TRBV5-6	TRBJ2-7	TRBD2	ASSLGTLAGRGNEQY
TRBV7-2	TRBJ1-5	-	ASSREDNQPQH
TRBV5-4	TRBJ2-7	TRBD2	ASSSELAGGPGEQY
TRBV20-1	TRBJ2-7	TRBD1	SASGTGIGEQY
TRBV3-1	TRBJ1-2	TRBD1	ASSQDQGAST
TRBV5-8	TRBJ1-3	TRBD1	ASSLEGARGNTIY
TRBV29-1	TRBJ2-7	TRBD2	SAEPLAGGYEQY
TRBV11-3	TRBJ1-1	-	ASSANFGAEAF
TRBV10-3	TRBJ1-2	-	AIPDSRLYGYT
TRBV19	TRBJ1-1	TRBD1	ASSIDRGGGEAF
TRBV29-1	TRBJ1-2	-	SVQGIYGYT
TRBV29-1	TRBJ1-1	-	SVDPSRLEAF
TRBV2	TRBJ1-1	TRBD1	AGTGVRGTEAF
TRBV6-1	TRBJ1-2	TRBD1	ASAFGTGLYGYT
TRBV4-1	TRBJ2-7	-	ASSQGQTYAYEQY
TRBV20-1	TRBJ2-2	TRBD2	SARDNREGPGELF
TRBV5-8	TRBJ2-5	-	ASSLDRGDQY
TRBV19	TRBJ2-5	TRBD1	ASTQTPGQGETQY
TRBV2	TRBJ1-5	-	ASSFDPPGSNQPQH
TRBV28	TRBJ1-1	-	ASSRQELNTEAF
TRBV16	TRBJ1-1	-	ASSPNGDTEAS
TRBV7-2	TRBJ1-1	-	ASSPQRVNTEAF
TRBV9	TRBJ2-5	-	ASGGGQRLETQY
TRBV19	TRBJ2-2	-	ASSKGVVGLANTGELF
TRBV7-8	TRBJ1-5	-	ASSLNIGTTSNQPQH
TRBV6-1	TRBJ2-7	-	ASSHRQVYEQY
TRBV2	TRBJ1-3	-	ASSELGAGNTIY